The clone carrying this TCR beta chain was observed many times. The antigen is unknown. The CDR3 spans 15 residues. Germline values: CDR1 SEHNR, CDR2 FQNEAQ (reference sequence). J lost 3 bases, V lost 2 bases, and 6 bases had no gene match. Making use of molecular barcodes, quantitative 5'-RACE generated TCR beta libraries. TCRdb analysed the 5' RACE reads with MiXCR anew, one entry per CDR3 protein. The sample carries 200,000 to 250,000 distinct CDR3 sequences, about 7% recorded once. This specimen comes from a study of CD8 T cells in ankylosing spondylitis. Overall study results and limits: Clones linked to disease were reported to show significant enrichment in matched ankylosing spondylitis synovial fluid. In synovial fluid and blood from reactive arthritis, some motif variants were previously reported. Disease-linked clones were CD8+ and relatively rare in peripheral blood. Several highly homologous variants made up a TCR beta motif, and this motif appeared characteristic of ankylosing spondylitis blood.

The chain combines TRBV7-9 with TRBJ2-7; 8 nucleotides agree with TRBD2. The specimen sequenced was blood, either unsorted or a sorted T cell fraction (not recorded which). This sequence was found in a male donor with ankylosing spondylitis. The CDR3 here is CASSLLPTSDYEQYF. The CDR3 coding sequence is TGTGCCAGCAGCTTACTCCCGACTAGCGACTACGAGCAGTACTTC.